This passage covers 13 T cell receptor beta chains from one sample sequenced in a study of blood T cell repertoires in COVID-19. Measured with immunoSEQ multiplex PCR; TCRdb has only the in-frame clones, and not every one. The sample consists of 50,000 to 80,000 clones, 80% to 95% of them appearing once. Sequenced: peripheral blood. These receptor sequences come from an elderly woman with active COVID-19.

The CDR3 loop is CASRGQSDTQYF. The CDR3 DNA follows: TGTGCCAGCAGGGGACAGTCAGATACGCAGTATTTT. The chain has TRBV6-5 and TRBJ2-3; 7 positions agree with TRBD1. The V gene's germline CDR1 is MNHEY and CDR2 SVGAGI. The CDR3 extends over 12 amino acids. Trimming at V came to 6 bases and at J to 4 bases, leaving 1 base not matched to a gene.

The J gene is TRBJ1-1, the V gene TRBV19; 7 nucleotides align to TRBD1. The germline gives CDR1 LNHDA, CDR2 SQIVND (reference sequence). V lost 5 bases and J lost 6; bases outside the gene matches: 12. The CDR3 has 15 residues. The CDR3: CASSATGAPVAEAFF. The CDR3 region has the DNA TGTGCCAGTAGTGCAACAGGGGCCCCCGTGGCTGAAGCTTTCTTT.

The gene calls are TRBV7-9 and TRBJ1-1, with D unresolved. In germline, CDR1 is SEHNR, CDR2 FQNEAQ (reference sequence). The CDR3 loop spans 14 amino acids. Trimming left V 5 bases short and J 2 bases short, with 12 bases between. The CDR3 here is CASSREESNTEAFF. The DNA of the CDR3 is TGTGCCAGCAGCCGCGAGGAGAGTAACACTGAAGCTTTCTTT. Using reference TRBV7-9 and TRBJ1-1 for the parts outside the CDR3, the full variable domain is DTGVSQNPRHKITKRGQNVTFRCDPISEHNRLYWYRQTLGQGPEFLTYFQNEAQLEKSRLLSDRFSAERPKGSFSTLEIQRTEQGDSAMYLCASSREESNTEAFFGQGTRLTVV.

This chain connects TRBV19 to TRBJ2-5, with TRBD1 matching over 7 bases. J was trimmed by 2 bases and V by 4 bases; bases with no gene match: 1. CDR1 LNHDA and CDR2 SQIVND come from the germline V gene (reference sequence). This CDR3 contains 13 residues. The CDR3 is CASSTRGQETQYF. Written as DNA, the CDR3 is TGTGCCAGTAGTACCAGGGGGCAAGAGACCCAGTACTTC.

This chain uses TRBV13 with TRBJ2-1; 9 bases are a match to TRBD1. CDR3 size: 16 residues. V gave up 5 bases and J gave up 4 bases; unmatched junction bases: 9. The V gene's germline CDR1 is PRHDT and CDR2 FYEKMQ (reference sequence). CDR3 sequence (DNA): TGTGCCAGCAGCCTCGAACGGGACAGGGCGTACAATGAGCAGTTCTTC. It encodes CASSLERDRAYNEQFF.

The DNA for the CDR3 is TGTGCCAGCTCACCGCCAGGGGGACTAGCTGCCGGGGAGCTGTTTTTT. Protein sequence: CASSPPGGLAAGELFF. V is TRBV18 and J is TRBJ2-2, with 9 bases that match TRBD2. J gave up 6 bases and V 3 bases, and 8 bases lay outside the gene matches. The CDR3 runs 16 residues. The germline V gene has CDR1 KGHSH and CDR2 LQKENI. Full variable domain (remainder filled in from reference TRBV18 and TRBJ2-2): NAGVMQNPRHLVRRRGQEARLRCSPMKGHSHVYWYRQLPEEGLKFMVYLQKENIIDESGMPKERFSAEFPKEGPSILRIQQVVRGDSAAYFCASSPPGGLAAGELFFGEGSRLTVL.

The chain couples TRBV11-1 to TRBJ2-5; 7 positions agree with TRBD1. Germline-derived CDR1 and CDR2 are SGHAT and FQDESV (reference sequence). The J segment lost 4 bases and the V segment lost 4 bases, leaving 3 bases of the junction unmatched. This CDR3 spans 13 amino acids. This CDR3 is CASSSTGRETQYF. The CDR3, as DNA: TGTGCCAGCAGCTCGACAGGGCGAGAGACCCAGTACTTC.

This chain connects TRBV3-1 (or the pseudogene TRBV3-2) to TRBJ2-2; D is perhaps TRBD1 (6 bases). This CDR3 is 14 amino acids long. V lost 3 bases, J lost 4 bases, and 9 bases lay in between. The germline V gene has CDR1 LGHDT and CDR2 YNNKEL (reference sequence). CDR3: CASSQKTGTGELFF. CDR3 bases: TGTGCCAGCAGCCAGAAGACAGGCACCGGGGAGCTGTTTTTT.

This chain joins TRBV30 and TRBJ1-1, with TRBD1 identical over 7 bases. The CDR3 consists of 13 residues. Losses at the gene ends were 4 bases for V and 1 base for J; bases not matched to a gene: 3. CDR1 is GTSNPN and CDR2 is SVGIG in the germline V gene (reference sequence). The CDR3 DNA follows: TGTGCCTGGACACGACAGGGGAACACTGAAGCTTTCTTT. Translation: CAWTRQGNTEAFF. The full variable domain, its missing parts supplied by reference TRBV30 and TRBJ1-1, is SQTIHQWPATLVQPVGSPLSLECTVEGTSNPNLYWYRQAAGRGLQLLFYSVGIGQISSEVPQNLSASRPQDRQFILSSKKLLLSDSGFYLCAWTRQGNTEAFFGQGTRLTVV.

The chain has TRBV3-1 (or the pseudogene TRBV3-2) and TRBJ1-6, with D perhaps TRBD1 (6 bases). Between the trimmed V and J ends, which lost 0 bases and 6 bases, there was a span of 9 bases. Germline assignment: CDR1 LGHDT and CDR2 YNNKEL (reference sequence). The CDR3 totals 15 residues. CDR3: CASSQDFRGNSPLHF. CDR3 sequence (DNA): TGTGCCAGCAGCCAAGATTTCAGGGGTAATTCACCCCTCCACTTT.

This clone was picked up a small number of times. The rearrangement joins TRBV28 to TRBJ2-3; 10 nucleotides line up with TRBD2. Germline V CDR1 and CDR2: MDHEN, SYDVKM. V shed 3 bases and J 1 base; nucleotides not matched to a gene: 4. The CDR3 has 16 residues. The DNA of the CDR3 is TGTGCCAGCAGTTTCCCCCTAGCGGGGGGCACAGATACGCAGTATTTT. Translating gives CASSFPLAGGTDTQYF.

J is TRBJ2-7 and V is TRBV6-6; 7 bases match TRBD1. In germline, CDR1 is MNHNY, CDR2 SVGAGI (reference sequence). V shed 6 bases and J 0 bases; nucleotides not matched to a gene: 11. The CDR3 contains 16 residues. The CDR3 reads CASSPRGTDTSYEQYV. CDR3 coding DNA: TGTGCCAGCAGCCCACGTGGGACAGACACCTCCTACGAGCAGTACGTC.

The V call is TRBV19, the J call TRBJ1-1; the D is unclear. Germline loops: CDR1 LNHDA, CDR2 SQIVND (reference sequence). Trimming stripped 0 bases from V and 4 bases from J, with 9 bases between. There are 14 residues in the CDR3. The CDR3 DNA reads as TGTGCCAGTAGTATAGAGTACAGTGGCACTGAAGCTTTCTTT. Encoded protein: CASSIEYSGTEAFF.